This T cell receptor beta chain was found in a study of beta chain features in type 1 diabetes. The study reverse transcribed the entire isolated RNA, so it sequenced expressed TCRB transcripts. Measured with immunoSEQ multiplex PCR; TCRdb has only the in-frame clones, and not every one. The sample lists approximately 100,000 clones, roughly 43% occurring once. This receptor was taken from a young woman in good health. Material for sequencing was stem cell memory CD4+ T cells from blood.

The DNA of the CDR3 is TGTGCCAGCAGTTGGGTGACAGGGAGGAACTATGGCTACACCTTC. Protein product: CASSWVTGRNYGYTF. The chain recombines TRBV28 with TRBJ1-2, with 7 bases that match TRBD1. The V gene's germline CDR1 is MDHEN and CDR2 SYDVKM. V shed 4 bases and J 2 bases; nucleotides not matched to a gene: 7. This CDR3 spans 15 amino acids.